This T cell receptor (beta chain) appears in the sequencing data of a study of cytomegalovirus exposure and HLA in healthy donors. Overall study findings and caveats: Some TCR beta chains (roughly 150 of them) were listed as cytomegalovirus-associated.

The V gene's germline CDR1 is SGHVS and CDR2 FNYEAQ. The V gene lost 7 bases and the J gene lost 1 base, with 27 bases spanning the gap. The CDR3 consists of 19 residues. It was with 60 Vbeta and 13 Jbeta primers that the PCR ran. Some clones are missing from TCRdb's copy, which holds only in-frame ones; the method was immunoSEQ multiplex PCR. The sample records about 59,000 clones, 75% to 90% being singletons. Regarding donors, all were healthy bone marrow donors. The table lists this clone with a count of one. Its antigen remains unknown. The sample comprised PBMCs. The chain carries TRBV7-6 and TRBJ2-3; TRBD2 might be the D (7 bases). The clonotype originates from a woman in her forties in good health and CMV-seronegative. The CDR3 loop is CASTPFGRGAGQRTDTQYF. In nucleotides, the CDR3 is TGTGCCAGCACTCCCTTTGGACGAGGAGCGGGACAACGCACAGATACGCAGTATTTT.